This T cell receptor (beta chain) was profiled in a study of blood T cells in healthy people across ages. Across the whole study: About one barcoded beta molecule per two T cells was captured by template switching. Points from the study as a whole: Per million T cells, TCR beta diversity dropped roughly linearly as age increased.

Healthy Caucasian individuals from Russia aged roughly 6 to 100 served as donors. Samples each had at least 6 micrograms of total RNA extracted. V lost 0 bases and J lost 5, with 19 bases in between. This CDR3 is built from 17 residues. Germline CDR1 and CDR2: LNHNV and YYDKDF (reference sequence). The use of a sample-barcoded 5' primer and a J-beta primer mix characterized a second PCR of roughly 7 to 11 cycles. TCRdb ran MiXCR on the 5' RACE reads and lists one entry per CDR3 protein. The sample lists around 800,000 distinct CDR3 sequences, approximately 59% occurring once. In its sample, this clonotype was seen once. Its cognate antigen is unknown.

The chain uses TRBV15 and TRBJ1-2; weak D call: TRBD1 (5 bases). Sequencing input: blood. This clonotype originated in a man under 40 in good health. CDR3 protein: CATSRDRGDPGSYGYTF. CDR3 sequence (DNA): TGTGCCACCAGCAGAGATCGGGGGGACCCAGGGTCTTATGGCTACACCTTC. Filled out from reference TRBV15 and TRBJ1-2, the complete variable domain reads DAMVIQNPRYQVTQFGKPVTLSCSQTLNHNVMYWYQQKSSQAPKLLFHYYDKDFNNEADTPDNFQSRRPNTSFCFLDIRSPGLGDTAMYLCATSRDRGDPGSYGYTFGSGTRLTVV.